This passage covers 20 T cell receptor beta chains from one sample sequenced in a study of control samples from healthy donors and cancer patients. Here immunoSEQ multiplex PCR was the method, and the copy in TCRdb shows in-frame clones only, minus some. This table holds roughly 120,000 clones, roughly 93% found once. Sequenced input: blood. These TCRs come from a man aged 25-40 years in good health.

The chain combines TRBV14 with TRBJ1-6; D remains unclear. The CDR3 has 14 amino acids. In germline, CDR1 is SGHDN, CDR2 FVKESK. Trimming pared 4 bases from V and 7 bases from J, leaving 11 bases between. CDR3 in DNA: TGTGCCAGCAGCCTTGGCCCAGAAAATTCACCCCTCCACTTT. This codes for CASSLGPENSPLHF.

The rearrangement uses TRBV7-9 and TRBJ2-7, with D perhaps TRBD2 (5 bases). V gave up 0 bases and J gave up 4 bases, with 7 bases separating them. CDR1 SEHNR and CDR2 FQNEAQ come from the germline V gene (reference sequence). This CDR3 contains 13 residues. The DNA for the CDR3 is TGTGCCAGCAGCTTAGCGCCGGGGTACGAGCAGTACGTC. It is translated as CASSLAPGYEQYV.

The genes are TRBV2 and TRBJ2-1; 10 positions match TRBD2. This CDR3 region has 16 residues. The junction had 19 bases not matched to a gene; V was cut back by 8 bases and J by 12 bases. CDR1 SNHLY and CDR2 FYNNEI come from the germline V gene. CDR3 loop: CASEDPTSGSLVGQFF. The DNA for the CDR3 is TGTGCCAGCGAAGATCCGACTAGCGGGTCCTTAGTCGGGCAGTTCTTC.

This sequence joins TRBV29-1 and TRBJ2-2, with D perhaps TRBD1 (5 bases). The V end was cut by 3 bases, the J end by 2 bases, with 7 bases between. This CDR3 is built from 13 residues. Germline V gives CDR1 SQVTM, CDR2 ANQGSEA. The CDR3 region has the DNA TGCAGCGTTGACAGGGTAAACACCGGGGAGCTGTTTTTT. Amino acid sequence: CSVDRVNTGELFF.

This clone was observed a single time. The gene calls are TRBV11-2 and TRBJ1-1; TRBD1 is a possible D gene (5 bases). Germline values: CDR1 SGHAT, CDR2 FQNNGV. V gave up 3 bases and J gave up 10 bases, with 18 bases separating them. The CDR3 is 14 amino acids. Here the CDR3 reads CASSLLRGPLAAFF. The CDR3, as DNA: TGTGCCAGCAGCTTGTTGAGGGGCCCGTTGGCAGCTTTCTTT. Supplemented by reference TRBV11-2 and TRBJ1-1, the full variable domain reads EAGVAQSPRYKIIEKRQSVAFWCNPISGHATLYWYQQILGQGPKLLIQFQNNGVVDDSQLPKDRFSAERLKGVDSTLKIQPAKLEDSAVYLCASSLLRGPLAAFFGQGTRLTVV.

The chain joins TRBV10-3 to TRBJ1-1; perhaps TRBD1 as D (6 bases). Looked up from germline, CDR1 is ENHRY and CDR2 is SYGVKD. CDR3 length: 17 amino acids. Trimming removed 0 bases from V and 1 base from J, with 15 bases in between. CDR3 protein: CAISESNRGGANTEAFF. CDR3 bases: TGTGCCATCAGTGAGTCGAACCGGGGGGGGGCGAACACTGAAGCTTTCTTT.

The rearrangement joins TRBV6-1 to TRBJ2-7; D may match TRBD1 or TRBD2 (6 bases each). V lost 0 bases, J lost 3 bases, and 15 bases lay in between. The CDR3 loop spans 16 amino acids. CDR1 is MNHNS, CDR2 SASEGT, per germline. CDR3 amino acids: CASSEAGGYPHYEQYV. In DNA form, the CDR3 reads TGTGCCAGCAGTGAAGCCGGGGGCTATCCCCACTACGAGCAGTACGTC.

Notes on this clone: This CDR3 is also generated by other DNA sequences in the sample. This chain joins TRBV5-1 and TRBJ1-1, with D possibly TRBD1 on 5 matching bases. The germline gives CDR1 SGHRS, CDR2 YFSETQ. Trimming took 4 bases from V and 4 from J, leaving 11 bases between them. CDR3 length equals 13 residues. The CDR3 here is CASSVDGGTEAFF. In nucleotides, the CDR3 is TGCGCCAGCAGCGTAGACGGGGGCACTGAAGCTTTCTTT.

The chain has TRBV7-9 and TRBJ2-2, with D uncertain. This CDR3 comprises 15 residues. V lost 6 bases and J lost 4, with 15 bases in between. Germline CDR1 is SEHNR and CDR2 is FQNEAQ (reference sequence). The CDR3 region is CASSFGLDITGELFF. The CDR3 coding sequence is TGTGCCAGCAGTTTCGGGCTAGACATCACCGGGGAGCTGTTTTTT.

J is TRBJ1-1 and V is TRBV5-6, with D maybe TRBD1 (5 bases). The CDR3 loop spans 12 amino acids. V was shortened by 1 base and J by 10 bases, with 11 bases between the two germline ends. Germline assignment: CDR1 SGHDT and CDR2 YYEEEE. This CDR3 is CASSLSGLGAFF. The CDR3 bases are TGTGCCAGCAGCTTGTCAGGGCTAGGAGCTTTCTTT.

The genes are TRBV6-5 and TRBJ1-4; no definite D call. CDR3 length: 15 amino acids. V lost 6 bases to trimming and J lost 3 bases, with 14 bases between them. CDR1 MNHEY and CDR2 SVGAGI come from the germline V gene. The CDR3 reads CASRGYVLANEKLFF. DNA of the CDR3: TGTGCCAGCAGGGGGTACGTCCTCGCTAATGAAAAACTGTTTTTT.

The V gene is TRBV19, the J gene TRBJ1-2, with a weak D call TRBD1 (5 bases). The CDR3 is 15 residues long. Trimming removed 2 bases at V and 4 bases at J, with 14 bases between. Germline V gene sequence: CDR1 LNHDA, CDR2 SQIVND (reference sequence). The CDR3 spells CASSIQGERGYGYTF. In DNA, the CDR3 is TGTGCCAGTAGTATACAGGGAGAGCGAGGCTATGGCTACACCTTC.

J is TRBJ1-1 and V is TRBV29-1, with 10 bases that match TRBD1. V lost 7 bases to trimming and J lost 6 bases; unmatched junction nucleotides: 8. The germline CDR1 and CDR2 sequences are SQVTM and ANQGSEA. CDR3 length: 13 amino acids. The CDR3 nucleotides are TGCAGCGCACGACAGGGGGCGCGACCTGAAGCTTTCTTT. It translates to CSARQGARPEAFF. The full variable domain, in which reference TRBV29-1 and TRBJ1-1 provide the parts outside the CDR3, is SAVISQKPSRDICQRGTSLTIQCQVDSQVTMMFWYRQQPGQSLTLIATANQGSEATYESGFVIDKFPISRPNLTFSTLTVSNMSPEDSSIYLCSARQGARPEAFFGQGTRLTVV.

This clone was seen just once. This chain connects TRBV9 to TRBJ2-1; D might be TRBD1 (6 bases). The CDR3 covers 12 residues. Trimming cost V 0 bases and J 10 bases, with 8 bases left between them. Germline V gene data show CDR1 as SGDLS and CDR2 as YYNGEE. In nucleotides, the CDR3 is TGTGCCAGCAGCGTAGATGGGGGCGAGCAGTTCTTC. As protein: CASSVDGGEQFF.

The chain uses TRBV30 and TRBJ1-1; no clear D gene. CDR3 length: 12 residues. Germline CDR1 GTSNPN, CDR2 SVGIG (reference sequence). Trimming pared 2 bases from V and 3 bases from J, leaving 7 bases between. CDR3 coding DNA: TGTGCCTGGAGTACGAGTTACACTGAAGCTTTCTTT. This codes for CAWSTSYTEAFF.

V is TRBV6-5 and J is TRBJ1-2, with 8 bases matching TRBD1. Germline V gene data show CDR1 as MNHEY and CDR2 as SVGAGI. CDR3 length: 13 residues. V lost 10 bases to trimming and J lost 6 bases; unmatched junction nucleotides: 10. CDR3 sequence: CATTRTGRNGYTF. For the CDR3, the DNA is TGTGCCACCACCCGGACAGGGCGAAATGGCTACACCTTC.

The V and J genes are TRBV30 and TRBJ2-2, with D possibly matching TRBD2 (5 bases). In germline, CDR1 is GTSNPN, CDR2 SVGIG (reference sequence). Trimming cost V 2 bases and J 1 base, with 17 bases left between them. The CDR3 totals 17 residues. The CDR3 nucleotides read TGTGCCTGGAGTTGGGCGGGTCCCCGACAGAACACCGGGGAGCTGTTTTTT. Residues: CAWSWAGPRQNTGELFF.

In its sample, this clone was seen once. The rearrangement joins TRBV6-4 to TRBJ1-1, with D hard to call. Trimming pared 2 bases from V and 8 bases from J, leaving 12 bases between. The CDR3 has 13 residues. The germline V gene encodes CDR1 MRHNA and CDR2 SNTAGT. The CDR3 region has the DNA TGTGCCAGCAGTGACGAGGCGGGCAGGGAAGCTTTCTTT. It is translated as CASSDEAGREAFF.

The V gene is TRBV7-3, the J gene TRBJ2-1, with 8 positions matching TRBD2. J lost 0 bases, V lost 1 base, and 14 bases had no gene match. Germline CDR1 SGHTA, CDR2 FQGTGA. There are 20 residues in the CDR3. The CDR3, as DNA: TGTGCCAGCAGCTTAATCGCGTTCCCCGGGGGGGGCCGCTCCTACAATGAGCAGTTCTTC. It translates to CASSLIAFPGGGRSYNEQFF.

This rearrangement joins TRBV14 to TRBJ1-1; 10 nucleotides align to TRBD1. Germline V lookup: CDR1 SGHDN, CDR2 FVKESK. This CDR3 comprises 17 residues. The V segment lost 3 bases and the J segment 3 bases; nucleotides outside the gene matches: 10. The CDR3: CASSQRGQGVFDTEAFF. CDR3 in DNA: TGTGCCAGCAGCCAGAGAGGACAGGGGGTTTTTGACACTGAAGCTTTCTTT.